This entry lists 17 T cell receptor beta chains sequenced from one sample in a study of T cell repertoires in cytomegalovirus infection. TCRdb re-called the reads through MiXCR, storing one row per CDR3 protein. The data show about 530,000 distinct CDR3 sequences, around a quarter seen once. What was sequenced was PBMCs. The source of these receptors is a human donor in good health (CMV status not recorded). Some clones in this sample may be carry-over from other donors' samples.

The V gene is TRBV7-9, the J gene TRBJ2-7; D is perhaps TRBD2 (6 bases). With 5 bases removed from V and 7 bases from J, the gap between germline ends came to 18 bases. The germline V gene has CDR1 SEHNR and CDR2 FQNEAQ (reference sequence). This CDR3 is built from 14 residues. Here the CDR3 reads CASSPIVLAGEQYF. The CDR3 DNA sequence: TGTGCCAGCAGCCCGATCGTCCTTGCGGGGGAGCAGTACTTC.

This clonotype was observed a few times. The chain combines TRBV10-2 with TRBJ1-2; 10 bases fit TRBD1. Germline CDR1 and CDR2: WSHSY and SAAADI. The J segment lost 4 bases and the V segment lost 5 bases, leaving 4 bases of the junction unmatched. There are 14 residues in the CDR3. CDR3 amino acids: CASSWDRGSYGYTF. The CDR3 coding sequence is TGCGCCAGCAGTTGGGACAGGGGTAGCTATGGCTACACCTTC.

This clonotype was seen at least ten times. V usage is TRBV7-3 and J usage is TRBJ2-5; 7 bases fit TRBD2. Losses at the gene ends were 1 base for V and 2 bases for J; bases not matched to a gene: 13. Germline V gene lookup returns CDR1 SGHTA and CDR2 FQGTGA. The CDR3 is 18 residues long. CDR3 in DNA: TGTGCCAGCAGCTTAAATAGTAGGCCTAGCGGAAAACAAGAGACCCAGTACTTC. It translates to CASSLNSRPSGKQETQYF.

This chain connects TRBV15 to TRBJ2-7; TRBD1 aligns across 7 bases. V lost 3 bases and J lost 3; bases outside the gene matches: 5. The CDR3 consists of 14 residues. From germline, CDR1 is LNHNV and CDR2 YYDKDF (reference sequence). The chain's CDR3 is CATSSGRGIYEQYF. Written as DNA, the CDR3 is TGTGCCACCAGCAGCGGCAGGGGGATCTACGAGCAGTACTTC.

There are a few counts of this clonotype. The chain joins TRBV7-2 to TRBJ2-7, with TRBD2 as a possible D gene (6 bases). The CDR3 length is 21 residues. The V end lost 3 bases, the J end lost 0 bases, and 30 bases lay between the germline ends. Germline lookup yields CDR1 SGHTA and CDR2 FQGNSA. The CDR3 region is CASSFPVAMTSPKIPSYEQYF. The DNA of the CDR3 is TGTGCCAGCAGCTTCCCCGTGGCCATGACTAGTCCCAAGATTCCCTCCTACGAGCAGTACTTC.

This clonotype was counted once. J is TRBJ2-3 and V is TRBV14; D gene unclear. V was trimmed by 4 bases and J by 5 bases, leaving 10 bases between them. In germline, CDR1 is SGHDN, CDR2 FVKESK. This CDR3 contains 13 residues. For the CDR3, the DNA is TGTGCCAGCAGCCTCATGCCCGGAGATACGCAGTATTTT. This gives the protein CASSLMPGDTQYF.

This clonotype has at least ten counts. The genes are TRBV7-2 and TRBJ2-1; D might be TRBD2 (5 bases). Germline V gene lookup returns CDR1 SGHTA and CDR2 FQGNSA. CDR3 length: 16 amino acids. The V end lost 5 bases, the J end lost 2 bases, and 16 bases lay between the germline ends. The CDR3 DNA follows: TGTGCCAGCAGCCGCGGGCCCTCAATCCCCTACAATGAGCAGTTCTTC. Encoded protein: CASSRGPSIPYNEQFF.

V usage is TRBV6-8 and J usage is TRBJ1-3, with D maybe TRBD1 (6 bases). The CDR3 loop spans 14 amino acids. The germline gives CDR1 MNHGY, CDR2 SAAAGT. V was pared by 2 bases and J by 7 bases, with 12 bases between. CDR3 region: CASSYDGQRNTIYF. Written as DNA, the CDR3 is TGTGCCAGCAGTTACGACGGACAGAGGAACACCATATATTTT.

This clonotype was seen at least ten times. The rearrangement links TRBV6-1 to TRBJ2-7, with D unresolved. The germline V gene encodes CDR1 MNHNS and CDR2 SASEGT. This CDR3 is 13 amino acids long. Trimming removed 5 bases from V and 5 bases from J, with 13 bases in between. The chain's CDR3 is CASSRAPSHEQYV. In DNA form, the CDR3 reads TGTGCCAGCAGTAGGGCCCCGAGTCACGAGCAGTACGTC.

V is TRBV12-5 and J is TRBJ2-3; 7 nucleotides agree with TRBD2. CDR1 and CDR2 from the germline V gene are LGHNT and FRNRAP. The CDR3 is 14 residues long. Germline trimming cut 4 bases from V and 2 bases from J; bases unmatched to any gene: 3. CDR3 amino acids: CASGSGTITDTQYF. The CDR3 bases are TGTGCTAGTGGTTCCGGGACTATCACAGATACGCAGTATTTT. Filled out from reference TRBV12-5 and TRBJ2-3, the complete variable domain reads DARVTQTPRHKVTEMGQEVTMRCQPILGHNTVFWYRQTMMQGLELLAYFRNRAPLDDSGMPKDRFSAEMPDATLATLKIQPSEPRDSAVYFCASGSGTITDTQYFGPGTRLTVL.

This chain uses TRBV7-6 with TRBJ2-5, with D uncertain. Germline V gene lookup returns CDR1 SGHVS and CDR2 FNYEAQ. The CDR3 contains 13 residues. V lost 0 bases and J 4 bases, leaving 6 bases between the germline ends. DNA of the CDR3: TGTGCCAGCAGCTTAGCGGATGCAGAGACCCAGTACTTC. Its translation: CASSLADAETQYF.

The J gene is TRBJ2-1, the V gene TRBV7-6; 8 bases line up with TRBD2. Per germline, CDR1 SGHVS and CDR2 FNYEAQ. After removal of 8 bases from V and 5 bases from J, the junction contained 8 bases not matched to a gene. The CDR3 covers 14 residues. The CDR3 DNA reads as TGTGCCAGCTTGGAGCGGGAGACCAACAATGAGCAGTTCTTC. This encodes CASLERETNNEQFF.

This chain joins TRBV27 and TRBJ2-7; 12 positions match TRBD1. Germline CDR1 reads MNHEY; CDR2 reads SMNVEV (reference sequence). The CDR3 has 15 amino acids. The J segment lost 3 bases and the V segment lost 5 bases, leaving 5 bases of the junction unmatched. In DNA, the CDR3 is TGTGCCAGCAGTCTGGGGACAGGGGGCCACTACGAGCAGTACTTC. Protein: CASSLGTGGHYEQYF.

This chain links TRBV20-1 with TRBJ2-3, with a tentative D call TRBD1 (6 bases). CDR3 length: 13 amino acids. CDR1 is DFQATT and CDR2 is SNEGSKA in the germline V gene (reference sequence). V lost 4 bases and J lost 11, with 19 bases in between. In DNA form, the CDR3 reads TGCAGTGCTATGGGGGAGCGACGAGGGGGGCAGTATTTT. Its protein is CSAMGERRGGQYF.

The gene calls are TRBV10-3 and TRBJ2-2, with TRBD2 matching 7 bases. V was pared by 3 bases and J by 1 base, with 5 bases of the junction left unmatched. CDR1 and CDR2 from the germline V gene are ENHRY and SYGVKD. This CDR3 region has 16 residues. The CDR3 bases are TGTGCCATCAGTGATTGGGGAGGGCGGAACACCGGGGAGCTGTTTTTT. The encoded protein is CAISDWGGRNTGELFF.

The genes are TRBV10-3 and TRBJ2-7; D is uncertain. V was shortened by 2 bases and J by 4 bases, with 6 bases between the two germline ends. The CDR3 is 12 residues long. Germline V gene sequence: CDR1 ENHRY, CDR2 SYGVKD. CDR3 residues: CAISEGVYEQYF. The DNA of the CDR3 is TGTGCCATCAGTGAGGGTGTTTACGAGCAGTACTTC.

The genes are TRBV30 and TRBJ2-3; D is unresolved. Trimming pared 3 bases from V and 6 bases from J, leaving 10 bases between. Germline V gene data show CDR1 as GTSNPN and CDR2 as SVGIG (reference sequence). This CDR3 region has 12 residues. The CDR3 DNA sequence: TGTGCCTGGAGCCGCCCCAGGGATACGCAGTATTTT. It specifies CAWSRPRDTQYF.